This record looks at one T cell receptor beta chain sequence and its context. These data belong to a study of cytomegalovirus exposure and HLA in healthy donors. Germline CDR1 and CDR2: SGHNT and YYREEE (reference sequence). This CDR3 has 12 amino acids. The ends were cut back, 5 bases at V and 10 bases at J, with 15 bases in the middle. PCR amplification relied on 60 Vbeta primers (plus 13 Jbeta primers). The protocol was immunoSEQ multiplex PCR, while the TCRdb copy is restricted to in-frame clones and leaves out a portion. The repertoire has roughly 150,000 clones, 82% of them found once; the top ten carry under 8.5%.

The genes are TRBV5-4 and TRBJ1-1; D possibly corresponds to TRBD1 (6 bases). Sequencing was carried out using PBMCs. The receptor comes from a woman aged 45-65 years in good health and CMV-seropositive. This chain's CDR3 is CASRIDAGVAFF. The CDR3 DNA reads TGTGCCAGCAGGATCGATGCAGGGGTAGCTTTCTTT.